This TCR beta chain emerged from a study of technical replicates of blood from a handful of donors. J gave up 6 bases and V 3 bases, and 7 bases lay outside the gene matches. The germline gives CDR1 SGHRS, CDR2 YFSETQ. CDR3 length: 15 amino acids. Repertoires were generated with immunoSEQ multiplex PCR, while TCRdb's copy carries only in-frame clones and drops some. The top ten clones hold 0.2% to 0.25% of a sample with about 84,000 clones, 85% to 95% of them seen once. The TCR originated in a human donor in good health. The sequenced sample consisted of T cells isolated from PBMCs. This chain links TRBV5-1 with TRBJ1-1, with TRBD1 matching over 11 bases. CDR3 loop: CASSSGQGASAEAFF. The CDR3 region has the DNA TGCGCCAGCAGCTCCGGACAGGGGGCAAGTGCTGAAGCTTTCTTT.